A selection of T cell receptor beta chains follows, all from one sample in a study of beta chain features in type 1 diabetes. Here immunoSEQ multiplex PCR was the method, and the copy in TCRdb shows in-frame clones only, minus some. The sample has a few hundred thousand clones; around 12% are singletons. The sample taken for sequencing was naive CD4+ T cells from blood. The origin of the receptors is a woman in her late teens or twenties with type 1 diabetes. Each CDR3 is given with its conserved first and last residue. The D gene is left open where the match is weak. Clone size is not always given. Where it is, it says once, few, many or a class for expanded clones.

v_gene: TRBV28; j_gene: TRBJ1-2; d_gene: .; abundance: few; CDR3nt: TGTGCCAGCAGTCCGGACAGTCACTTGCGCTACACCTTC; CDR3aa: CASSPDSHLRYTF
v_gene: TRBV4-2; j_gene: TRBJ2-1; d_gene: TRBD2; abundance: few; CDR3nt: TGTGCCAGCAGCCAGTCTTATAGCGGGACCAACAATGAGCAGTTCTTC; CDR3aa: CASSQSYSGTNNEQFF
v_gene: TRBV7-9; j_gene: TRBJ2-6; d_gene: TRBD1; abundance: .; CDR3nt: TGTGCCAGCAGCCCACAGGGGACCGGGGCCAACGTCCTGACTTTC; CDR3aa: CASSPQGTGANVLTF
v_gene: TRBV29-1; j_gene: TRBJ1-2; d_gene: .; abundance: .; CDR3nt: TGCAGCGCTGGGGCAGATCTTGGCTACACCTTC; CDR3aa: CSAGADLGYTF
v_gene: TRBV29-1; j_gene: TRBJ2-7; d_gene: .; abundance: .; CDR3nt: TGCAGCGTTGGCCGGCAGGTCAACAACGAGCAGTACTTC; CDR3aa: CSVGRQVNNEQYF
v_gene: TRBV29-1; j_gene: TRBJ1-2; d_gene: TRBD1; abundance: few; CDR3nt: TGCAGCGTTACCAGGACAGGCCCCCCCTATGGCTACACCTTC; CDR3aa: CSVTRTGPPYGYTF
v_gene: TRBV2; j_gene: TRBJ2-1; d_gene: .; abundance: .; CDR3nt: TGTGCCAGCAGTGACCCGCCGCGGACTCAATACAATGAGCAGTTCTTC; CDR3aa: CASSDPPRTQYNEQFF
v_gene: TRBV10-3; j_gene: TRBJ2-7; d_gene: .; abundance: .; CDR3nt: TGTGCCATCAGTGAGGACAGAAGAAAGGAAGGCCAGTACTTC; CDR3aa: CAISEDRRKEGQYF
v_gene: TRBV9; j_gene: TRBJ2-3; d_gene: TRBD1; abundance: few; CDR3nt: TGTGCCAGCAGCTGGGGACAGTTCACAGATACGCAGTATTTT; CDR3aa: CASSWGQFTDTQYF
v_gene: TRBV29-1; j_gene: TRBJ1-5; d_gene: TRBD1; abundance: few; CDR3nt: TGCAGCGTTGGGGGACAGAGCAATCAGCCCCAGCATTTT; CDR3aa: CSVGGQSNQPQHF
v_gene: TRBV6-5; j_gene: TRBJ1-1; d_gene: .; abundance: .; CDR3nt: TGTGCCAGCAGTTACTCGGGGCAAGACACTGAAGCTTTCTTT; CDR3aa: CASSYSGQDTEAFF
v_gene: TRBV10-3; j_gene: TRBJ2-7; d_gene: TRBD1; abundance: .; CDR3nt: TGTGCCATCAGTGGGGGGGACAGGGCGATCTACGAGCAGTACTTC; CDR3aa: CAISGGDRAIYEQYF
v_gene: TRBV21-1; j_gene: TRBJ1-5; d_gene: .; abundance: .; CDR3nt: TGTGCCACCAGGGGCTTCGAGAGCAATCAGCCCCAGCATTTT; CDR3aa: CATRGFESNQPQHF
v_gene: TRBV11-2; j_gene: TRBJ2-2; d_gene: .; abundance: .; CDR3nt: TGTGCCAGCAGCTTCGGGGTCACCGGGGAGCTGTTTTTT; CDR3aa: CASSFGVTGELFF
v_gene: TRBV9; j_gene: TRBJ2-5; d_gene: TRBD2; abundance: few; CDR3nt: TGTGCCAGCAGCACCCGGACTAGAGAAGAGACCCAGTACTTC; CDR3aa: CASSTRTREETQYF
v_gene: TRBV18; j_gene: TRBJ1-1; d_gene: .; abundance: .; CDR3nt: TGTGCCAGCTCACCATCTAGTAATGAAGCTTTCTTT; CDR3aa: CASSPSSNEAFF
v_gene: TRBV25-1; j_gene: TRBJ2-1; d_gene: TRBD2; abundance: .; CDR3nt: TGTGCCAGCAGACTAGCGGGAGGGTACAATGAGCAGTTCTTC; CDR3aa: CASRLAGGYNEQFF
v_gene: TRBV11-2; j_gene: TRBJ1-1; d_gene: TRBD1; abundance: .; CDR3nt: TGTGCCAGCAGCGCGACAGGGGGAGTGACTGAAGCTTTCTTT; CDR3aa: CASSATGGVTEAFF
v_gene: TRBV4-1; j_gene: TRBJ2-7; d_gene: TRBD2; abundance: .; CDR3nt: TGCGCCAGCAGCCAAGCTAGCGGGAGAGTGCACGAGCAGTACTTC; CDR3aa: CASSQASGRVHEQYF
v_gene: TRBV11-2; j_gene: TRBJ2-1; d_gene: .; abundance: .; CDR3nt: TGTGCCAGCAGCTTAGCTCCTCTCCTACCTTACAATGAGCAGTTCTTC; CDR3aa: CASSLAPLLPYNEQFF
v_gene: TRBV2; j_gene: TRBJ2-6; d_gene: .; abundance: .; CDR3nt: TGTGCCAGCAGTGTGAGATCACGGGGCTCTGGGGCCAACGTCCTGACTTTC; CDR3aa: CASSVRSRGSGANVLTF
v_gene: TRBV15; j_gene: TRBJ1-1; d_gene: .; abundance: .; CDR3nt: TGTGCCACCAGCTTACAGGGTCTGAACACTGAAGCTTTCTTT; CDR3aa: CATSLQGLNTEAFF